Listed below are T cell receptor beta chains from one sample, sequenced in a study of blood T cell repertoires in COVID-19. Libraries were prepared by immunoSEQ multiplex PCR; TCRdb keeps only in-frame clonotypes and omits some of them. Among about 200,000 clones listed, almost 85% were seen once. Material: peripheral blood. The origin of the receptors is a woman in her thirties or forties with acute or convalescent COVID-19. Each CDR3 is given with its conserved first and last residue. The order of the fields is V gene, clone size, J gene, D gene, CDR3 protein, CDR3 DNA. A D gene is named only where the DNA matches it firmly. Clone size is given for some rows only: seen once, a few or many times, or a class if the clone is expanded.

v_call: TRBV5-1
clone_size: .
j_call: TRBJ1-2
d_call: TRBD1
cdr3_aa: CASSLLGQFNYGYTF
cdr3_nt: TGCGCCAGCAGCTTGTTGGGACAGTTTAACTATGGCTACACCTTC

v_call: TRBV5-1
clone_size: once
j_call: TRBJ1-1
d_call: TRBD1
cdr3_aa: CASSFLRGRSGTEAFF
cdr3_nt: TGCGCCAGCAGCTTCCTCAGGGGGCGGTCTGGCACTGAAGCTTTCTTT

v_call: TRBV2
clone_size: .
j_call: TRBJ1-2
d_call: TRBD1
cdr3_aa: CAGGGGNYGYTF
cdr3_nt: TGTGCCGGAGGGGGCGGTAACTATGGCTACACCTTC

v_call: TRBV19
clone_size: .
j_call: TRBJ1-5
d_call: .
cdr3_aa: CASSVTRTAPGAQHF
cdr3_nt: TGTGCCAGTAGTGTAACTCGGACAGCCCCCGGGGCCCAGCATTTT

v_call: TRBV4-1
clone_size: .
j_call: TRBJ1-3
d_call: TRBD1
cdr3_aa: CASSQAPGQGFSGNTIYF
cdr3_nt: TGCGCCAGCAGCCAAGCGCCGGGACAGGGGTTCTCTGGAAACACCATATATTTT

v_call: TRBV18
clone_size: .
j_call: TRBJ2-4
d_call: TRBD1
cdr3_aa: CASSNPWGQRGNIQYF
cdr3_nt: TGTGCCAGCTCAAACCCATGGGGACAGAGGGGAAACATTCAGTACTTC

v_call: TRBV19
clone_size: .
j_call: TRBJ2-1
d_call: TRBD2
cdr3_aa: CASSSRLAGRYNEQFF
cdr3_nt: TGTGCCAGTAGTTCCCGACTAGCGGGGCGATACAATGAGCAGTTCTTC

v_call: TRBV25-1
clone_size: few
j_call: TRBJ1-3
d_call: TRBD1
cdr3_aa: CASSAISGQASGNTIYF
cdr3_nt: TGTGCCAGCAGTGCCATCTCGGGACAGGCGTCTGGAAACACCATATATTTT

v_call: TRBV4-1
clone_size: .
j_call: TRBJ2-1
d_call: TRBD2
cdr3_aa: CASSNLGLAEQFF
cdr3_nt: TGCGCCAGCAGCAACCTGGGACTAGCGGAGCAGTTCTTC

v_call: TRBV24-1
clone_size: .
j_call: TRBJ2-3
d_call: TRBD2
cdr3_aa: CATSDMSGSGTDTQYF
cdr3_nt: TGTGCCACCAGTGATATGAGCGGGAGCGGCACAGATACGCAGTATTTT

v_call: TRBV12-5
clone_size: .
j_call: TRBJ2-5
d_call: TRBD2
cdr3_aa: CASGTGTSDETQYF
cdr3_nt: TGTGCTAGTGGTACCGGGACTAGCGACGAGACCCAGTACTTC

v_call: TRBV6-6
clone_size: .
j_call: TRBJ1-4
d_call: .
cdr3_aa: CASSRGKEKLFF
cdr3_nt: TGTGCCAGCAGCAGGGGAAAGGAAAAACTGTTTTTT

v_call: TRBV9
clone_size: few
j_call: TRBJ1-2
d_call: .
cdr3_aa: CASSGDMGGYTF
cdr3_nt: TGTGCCAGCAGCGGAGACATGGGTGGCTACACCTTC

v_call: TRBV5-5
clone_size: once
j_call: TRBJ2-7
d_call: TRBD1
cdr3_aa: CASSPGQGGDEQYF
cdr3_nt: TGTGCCAGCAGCCCGGGACAGGGGGGAGACGAGCAGTACTTC

v_call: TRBV6-5
clone_size: .
j_call: TRBJ2-2
d_call: TRBD2
cdr3_aa: CASKVTSGSVELFF
cdr3_nt: TGTGCCAGCAAAGTGACTAGCGGGAGTGTGGAGCTGTTTTTT

v_call: TRBV3-1/TRBV3-2
clone_size: .
j_call: TRBJ2-1
d_call: .
cdr3_aa: CASSPPPGEDYNEQFF
cdr3_nt: TGTGCCAGCAGCCCCCCCCCGGGGGAAGACTACAATGAGCAGTTCTTC

v_call: TRBV9
clone_size: .
j_call: TRBJ1-2
d_call: .
cdr3_aa: CASSAFSGGQDGYTF
cdr3_nt: TGTGCCAGCAGCGCCTTCTCCGGGGGGCAGGATGGCTACACCTTC

v_call: TRBV11-2
clone_size: .
j_call: TRBJ2-3
d_call: .
cdr3_aa: CASSLIGGAYIDTQYF
cdr3_nt: TGTGCCAGCAGTCTTATAGGGGGGGCGTATATAGATACGCAGTATTTT

v_call: TRBV10-3
clone_size: .
j_call: TRBJ2-7
d_call: .
cdr3_aa: CAISGSSYEQYF
cdr3_nt: TGTGCCATCAGCGGTAGCTCCTACGAGCAGTACTTC

v_call: TRBV7-3
clone_size: .
j_call: TRBJ2-1
d_call: TRBD2
cdr3_aa: CASSFVGTSGGSRNEQFF
cdr3_nt: TGTGCCAGCAGCTTCGTCGGGACTAGCGGGGGATCACGCAATGAGCAGTTCTTC

v_call: TRBV11-2
clone_size: .
j_call: TRBJ1-1
d_call: .
cdr3_aa: CASSPRWGDTEAFF
cdr3_nt: TGTGCCAGCAGCCCTCGATGGGGGGACACTGAAGCTTTCTTT

v_call: TRBV9
clone_size: .
j_call: TRBJ1-6
d_call: TRBD1
cdr3_aa: CASSVDFPGGDSPLHF
cdr3_nt: TGTGCCAGCAGCGTAGATTTTCCAGGGGGCGATTCACCCCTCCACTTT